This TCR beta chain was captured in a study of post-analysis software for immune sequencing data. About the research overall: Disease courses included relapsing-remitting, secondary progressive and progressive-relapsing multiple sclerosis. Study findings and constraints: Roughly 5 TRBV segments occurring more often in patients than controls included TRBV5-6, TRBV5-1 and TRBV20-1. Compared against controls, patients with multiple sclerosis displayed significantly lower normalized Chao1 diversity. Strong co-clustering by F measure was evident for samples that had been prepared in the same batch.

Presence of unique molecular identifiers characterized the TCR beta cDNA libraries. When about 1 to 11 million T cells were used, they gave roughly 500,000 cDNA molecules. TCRdb re-analysed the PCR reads in MiXCR, keeping a single row per CDR3 protein. The sample includes under 900,000 distinct CDR3 sequences, under 70% of them seen just once. CDR1 and CDR2 (germline): SEHNR, FQNEAQ (reference sequence). The CDR3 covers 16 residues. About this clonotype: The antigen remains undetermined. At one end, the junction sequence differs from germline, possibly due to a read error.

This clonotype was obtained from a girl aged 10-17 years with multiple sclerosis. The sequenced sample consisted of blood. The chain carries TRBV7-9 and TRBJ1-1; D perhaps matches TRBD1 (6 bases). The CDR3 DNA is TGTGCCAGCAGCTTCTCAGCAGACAGGAGGAACGCTGAAGCTTTCTTT. Its protein product is CASSFSADRRNAEAFF. The variable domain in full, completed from reference TRBV7-9 and TRBJ1-1, reads DTGVSQNPRHKITKRGQNVTFRCDPISEHNRLYWYRQTLGQGPEFLTYFQNEAQLEKSRLLSDRFSAERPKGSFSTLEIQRTEQGDSAMYLCASSFSADRRNAEAFFGQGTRLTVV.